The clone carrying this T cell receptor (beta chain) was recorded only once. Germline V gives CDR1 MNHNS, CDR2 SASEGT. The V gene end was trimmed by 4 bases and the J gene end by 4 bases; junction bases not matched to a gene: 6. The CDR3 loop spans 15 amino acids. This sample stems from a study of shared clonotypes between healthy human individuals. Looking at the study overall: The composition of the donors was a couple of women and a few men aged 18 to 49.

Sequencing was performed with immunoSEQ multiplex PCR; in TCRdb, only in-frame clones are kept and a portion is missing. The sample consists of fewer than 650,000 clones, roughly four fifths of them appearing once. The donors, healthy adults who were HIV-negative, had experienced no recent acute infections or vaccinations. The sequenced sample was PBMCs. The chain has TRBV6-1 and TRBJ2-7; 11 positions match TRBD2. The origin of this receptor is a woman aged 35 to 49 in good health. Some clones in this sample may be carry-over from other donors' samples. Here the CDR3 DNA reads TGTGCCAGCAGTGCACCGGGACTAGCGGTGTACGAGCAGTACTTC. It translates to CASSAPGLAVYEQYF.